Below, 21 T cell receptor beta chains from the same sample are listed, as sequenced in a study of cytomegalovirus exposure and HLA in healthy donors. Here immunoSEQ multiplex PCR was the method, and the copy in TCRdb shows in-frame clones only, minus some. The sample includes over 150,000 clones, approximately 83% of them seen just once. Sequences were obtained from PBMCs. Every receptor here comes from a woman between 18 and 30 years old in good health and CMV-seropositive.

The V and J genes are TRBV7-2 and TRBJ1-4, with TRBD1 matching over 9 bases. The V gene end was trimmed by 5 bases and the J gene end by 7 bases; junction bases not matched to a gene: 8. Looked up from germline, CDR1 is SGHTA and CDR2 is FQGNSA. The CDR3 sequence is 15 residues long. The CDR3 DNA reads as TGTGCCAGCAGCCCCACGAGACAGGGGGGTGAAAAACTGTTTTTT. This encodes CASSPTRQGGEKLFF.

The rearrangement joins TRBV10-2 to TRBJ2-3; 9 nucleotides align to TRBD1. V was pared by 10 bases and J by 3 bases, with 5 bases of the junction left unmatched. The length of the CDR3 is 13 residues. Germline lookup yields CDR1 WSHSY and CDR2 SAAADI. The CDR3 DNA reads as TGCGCCATATCACAGGGGGCGACAGATACGCAGTATTTT. It codes for CAISQGATDTQYF.

The chain employs TRBV6-5 and TRBJ1-2; perhaps TRBD1 as D (6 bases). In germline, CDR1 is MNHEY, CDR2 SVGAGI. Trimming took 5 bases from V and 9 from J, leaving 19 bases between them. This CDR3 has 14 residues. CDR3 in amino acids: CASSTTGSTFSYTF. In DNA, the CDR3 is TGTGCCAGCAGTACCACAGGGAGCACTTTTAGCTACACCTTC.

The chain employs TRBV9 and TRBJ2-7; a weak D match, TRBD1 (6 bases). Trimming took off 3 bases at V and 4 bases at J, with 11 bases between the two ends. Germline assignment: CDR1 SGDLS and CDR2 YYNGEE. This CDR3 comprises 13 residues. The CDR3 reads CASSGTGSYEQYF. The CDR3, as DNA: TGTGCCAGCAGCGGTACAGGGTCGTACGAGCAGTACTTC.

The rearrangement joins TRBV9 to TRBJ1-4; D gene uncertain. The CDR3 runs 15 residues. Germline values: CDR1 SGDLS, CDR2 YYNGEE. Trimming pared 4 bases from V and 0 bases from J, leaving 10 bases between. The CDR3 spells CASSPTVATNEKLFF. CDR3 DNA sequence: TGTGCCAGCAGCCCCACGGTCGCAACTAATGAAAAACTGTTTTTT. Full variable domain (missing parts from reference TRBV9 and TRBJ1-4): DSGVTQTPKHLITATGQRVTLRCSPRSGDLSVYWYQQSLDQGLQFLIQYYNGEERAKGNILERFSAQQFPDLHSELNLSSLELGDSALYFCASSPTVATNEKLFFGSGTQLSVL.

This clone was seen only once. The chain combines TRBV27 with TRBJ2-3; 7 bases are shared with TRBD1. The CDR3 extends over 17 amino acids. The germline V gene encodes CDR1 MNHEY and CDR2 SMNVEV (reference sequence). V trimming: 6 bases; J trimming: 2 bases; junction bases outside the gene matches: 14. CDR3 in DNA: TGTGCCAGCAGAAAATTCCGAGGGACAGATTTCACAGATACGCAGTATTTT. Its translation: CASRKFRGTDFTDTQYF.

The V call is TRBV6-1, the J call TRBJ2-7; D remains unclear. V shed 0 bases and J shed 0 bases, with 12 bases lying between them. Per the germline V gene, CDR1 is MNHNS and CDR2 is SASEGT. This CDR3 has 16 residues. CDR3 region: CASSEAQIAFSYEQYF. The DNA of the CDR3 is TGTGCCAGCAGTGAAGCCCAGATAGCCTTCTCCTACGAGCAGTACTTC.

The chain joins TRBV10-2 to TRBJ1-3; D is possibly TRBD1 (5 bases). V gave up 3 bases and J gave up 5 bases, with 29 bases separating them. The germline gives CDR1 WSHSY, CDR2 SAAADI. This CDR3 region has 20 residues. The CDR3 coding sequence is TGCGCCAGCAGTGATATTTCCGGGACCGAAGAACGACTAGGTCGAAACACCATATATTTT. Protein sequence: CASSDISGTEERLGRNTIYF.

CDR3 DNA sequence: TGCGCCAGCAGCCCGGGGACAGGGGGCTTCACGCCGGATGGCTACACCTTC. Protein sequence: CASSPGTGGFTPDGYTF. The chain joins TRBV4-3 to TRBJ1-2; 12 nucleotides agree with TRBD1. Germline trimming cut 4 bases from V and 6 bases from J; bases unmatched to any gene: 12. Germline lookup yields CDR1 LGHNA and CDR2 YSLEER. There are 17 residues in the CDR3.

A few counts support this clone. This sequence joins TRBV7-3 and TRBJ2-7, with 10 bases identical to TRBD2. This CDR3 contains 16 residues. With 5 bases clipped from V and 7 bases from J, the junction kept 14 bases outside the gene matches. Germline assignment: CDR1 SGHTA and CDR2 FQGTGA. The CDR3 bases are TGTGCCAGCAGCAGAATAGCGGGGGGCCCCATCGGAGAGCAGTACTTC. Translation: CASSRIAGGPIGEQYF.

The V gene is TRBV9, the J gene TRBJ1-2; 7 bases are a match to TRBD1. CDR3 length: 15 amino acids. The J segment lost 4 bases and the V segment lost 0 bases, leaving 6 bases of the junction unmatched. Germline CDR1 reads SGDLS; CDR2 reads YYNGEE. The CDR3: CASSVGDRKFYGYTF. In nucleotides, the CDR3 is TGTGCCAGCAGCGTAGGGGACAGAAAGTTCTATGGCTACACCTTC.

The chain joins TRBV9 to TRBJ1-5; 7 nucleotides match TRBD1. CDR1 is SGDLS, CDR2 YYNGEE, per germline. The CDR3 covers 15 residues. V lost 3 bases, J lost 3 bases, and 6 bases stayed unmatched. The CDR3 here is CASSETGTDNQPQHF. CDR3 coding DNA: TGTGCCAGCAGCGAAACCGGGACAGACAATCAGCCCCAGCATTTT.

The chain combines TRBV4-2 with TRBJ1-2; 10 nucleotides align to TRBD1. Germline V lookup: CDR1 LGHNA, CDR2 YNFKEQ. The junction had 7 bases not matched to a gene; V was cut back by 2 bases and J by 4 bases. The CDR3 covers 16 residues. The CDR3, as DNA: TGTGCCAGCAGCCAAACGCCGGGACAGGGGAGCTATGGCTACACCTTC. Its translation is CASSQTPGQGSYGYTF.

This chain connects TRBV4-1 to TRBJ2-1, with 7 bases identical to TRBD1. From germline, CDR1 is MGHRA and CDR2 YSYEKL. With 3 bases clipped from V and 9 bases from J, the junction kept 11 bases outside the gene matches. The CDR3 runs to 15 residues. CDR3 loop: CASSQTHPTGSEQFF. The CDR3 DNA is TGCGCCAGCAGCCAGACACATCCGACAGGGAGTGAGCAGTTCTTC.

The chain is built from TRBV7-3 and TRBJ2-2, with 9 nucleotides matching TRBD2. The CDR3 has 16 residues. V was pared by 2 bases and J by 4 bases, with 5 bases of the junction left unmatched. CDR1 SGHTA and CDR2 FQGTGA come from the germline V gene. The DNA for the CDR3 is TGTGCCAGCAGCTTAGTTAGCGGGGGTGTCACCGGGGAGCTGTTTTTT. Translation: CASSLVSGGVTGELFF.

The V and J genes are TRBV7-9 and TRBJ1-1, with 8 bases aligning to TRBD1. This CDR3 is built from 16 residues. The V and J ends lost 4 bases and 1 base, in that order; junction bases with no gene match: 8. Germline CDR1 is SEHNR and CDR2 is FQNEAQ (reference sequence). CDR3 in amino acids: CASSSPGGPGNTEAFF. The CDR3 region has the DNA TGTGCCAGCAGCTCCCCAGGGGGCCCGGGGAACACTGAAGCTTTCTTT.

The V gene is TRBV28, the J gene TRBJ1-1, with D possibly TRBD1 on 6 matching bases. The CDR3 is made up of 15 amino acids. Germline loops: CDR1 MDHEN, CDR2 SYDVKM. V lost 4 bases and J lost 4, with 16 bases in between. The chain's CDR3 is CASSSRGVRVTEAFF. For the CDR3, the DNA is TGTGCCAGCAGTTCCAGGGGAGTAAGGGTCACTGAAGCTTTCTTT.

This clone was seen just once. This rearrangement joins TRBV11-2 to TRBJ2-1; no reliable D call. The CDR3 covers 14 residues. V gave up 3 bases and J gave up 4 bases, with 10 bases separating them. CDR1 is SGHAT, CDR2 FQNNGV, per germline. The CDR3 DNA sequence: TGTGCCAGCAGCTTCTTTGCTAGATACAATGAGCAGTTCTTC. Its protein product is CASSFFARYNEQFF.

Remarks on this clone: Other DNA variants within this sample encode the same CDR3. V usage is TRBV19 and J usage is TRBJ2-7, with TRBD1 identical over 7 bases. From germline, CDR1 is LNHDA and CDR2 SQIVND (reference sequence). This CDR3 comprises 13 residues. V shed 4 bases and J 0 bases; nucleotides not matched to a gene: 0. The CDR3 protein is CASSRDSSYEQYF. CDR3 in DNA: TGTGCCAGTAGTAGGGACAGCTCCTACGAGCAGTACTTC. Filled out from reference TRBV19 and TRBJ2-7, the complete variable domain reads DGGITQSPKYLFRKEGQNVTLSCEQNLNHDAMYWYRQDPGQGLRLIYYSQIVNDFQKGDIAEGYSVSREKKESFPLTVTSAQKNPTAFYLCASSRDSSYEQYFGPGTRLTVT.

This chain uses TRBV6-1 with TRBJ1-4, with TRBD1 matching 7 bases. Trimming took 5 bases from V and 4 from J; bases not matched to a gene: 7. The CDR3 is 15 amino acids. The germline CDR1 and CDR2 sequences are MNHNS and SASEGT. Here the CDR3 reads CASSPRTGNNEKLFF. The CDR3 DNA is TGTGCCAGCAGTCCCCGGACAGGAAATAATGAAAAACTGTTTTTT.

The chain carries TRBV5-6 and TRBJ1-4; D gene ambiguous. The CDR3 totals 12 residues. Trimming took off 4 bases at V and 9 bases at J, with 10 bases between the two ends. Germline V lookup: CDR1 SGHDT, CDR2 YYEEEE. CDR3 region: CASSQLQKKLFF. In nucleotides, the CDR3 is TGTGCCAGCAGCCAGTTACAGAAAAAACTGTTTTTT.